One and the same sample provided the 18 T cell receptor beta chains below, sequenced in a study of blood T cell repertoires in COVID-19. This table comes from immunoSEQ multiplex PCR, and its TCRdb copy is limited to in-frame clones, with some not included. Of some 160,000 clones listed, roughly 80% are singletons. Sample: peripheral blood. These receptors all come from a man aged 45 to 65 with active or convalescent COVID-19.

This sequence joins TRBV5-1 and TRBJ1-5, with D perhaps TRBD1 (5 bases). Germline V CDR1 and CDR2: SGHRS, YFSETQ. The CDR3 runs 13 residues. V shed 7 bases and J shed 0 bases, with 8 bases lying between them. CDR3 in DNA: TGCGCCAGCGGGGCAAATAGCAATCAGCCCCAGCATTTT. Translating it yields CASGANSNQPQHF.

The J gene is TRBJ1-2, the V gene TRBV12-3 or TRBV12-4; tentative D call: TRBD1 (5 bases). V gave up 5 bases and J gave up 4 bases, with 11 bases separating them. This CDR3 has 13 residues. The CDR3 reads CASSPRVGYGYTF. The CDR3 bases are TGTGCCAGCAGTCCCAGGGTCGGCTATGGCTACACCTTC.

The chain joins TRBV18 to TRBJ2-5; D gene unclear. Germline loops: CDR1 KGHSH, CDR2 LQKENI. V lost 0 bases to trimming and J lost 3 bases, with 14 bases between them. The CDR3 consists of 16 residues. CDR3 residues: CASSPPRSTVEETQYF. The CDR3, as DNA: TGTGCCAGCTCACCACCCAGAAGTACCGTGGAAGAGACCCAGTACTTC. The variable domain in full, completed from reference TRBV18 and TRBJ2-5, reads NAGVMQNPRHLVRRRGQEARLRCSPMKGHSHVYWYRQLPEEGLKFMVYLQKENIIDESGMPKERFSAEFPKEGPSILRIQQVVRGDSAAYFCASSPPRSTVEETQYFGPGTRLLVL.

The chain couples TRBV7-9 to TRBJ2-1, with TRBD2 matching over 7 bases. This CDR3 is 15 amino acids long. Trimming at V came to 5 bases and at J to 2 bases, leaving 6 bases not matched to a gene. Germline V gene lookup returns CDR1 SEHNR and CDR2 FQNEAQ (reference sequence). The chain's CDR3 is CASSPSGNPYNEQFF. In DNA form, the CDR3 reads TGTGCCAGCAGCCCCAGCGGGAACCCCTACAATGAGCAGTTCTTC.

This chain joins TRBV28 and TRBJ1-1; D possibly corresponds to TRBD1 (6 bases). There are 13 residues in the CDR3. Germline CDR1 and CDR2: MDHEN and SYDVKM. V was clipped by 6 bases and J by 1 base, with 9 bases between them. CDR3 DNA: TGTGCCAGCAGAAAACAGGGGAACACTGAAGCTTTCTTT. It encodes CASRKQGNTEAFF. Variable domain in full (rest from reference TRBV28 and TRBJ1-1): DVKVTQSSRYLVKRTGEKVFLECVQDMDHENMFWYRQDPGLGLRLIYFSYDVKMKEKGDIPEGYSVSREKKERFSLILESASTNQTSMYLCASRKQGNTEAFFGQGTRLTVV.

The chain's CDR3 is CASSFSLAGASYEQYF. CDR3 in DNA: TGTGCCAGCAGCTTTTCACTAGCGGGAGCCTCCTACGAGCAGTACTTC. The chain employs TRBV11-2 and TRBJ2-7, with 11 bases identical to TRBD2. The CDR3 totals 16 residues. Germline CDR1 reads SGHAT; CDR2 reads FQNNGV. Unmatched junction bases numbered 4, after V lost 3 bases and J lost 0 bases.

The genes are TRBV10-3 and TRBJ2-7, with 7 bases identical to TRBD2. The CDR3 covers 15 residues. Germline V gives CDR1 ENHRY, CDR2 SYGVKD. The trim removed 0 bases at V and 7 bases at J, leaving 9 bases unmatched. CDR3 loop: CAISESGGRASEQYF. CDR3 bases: TGTGCCATCAGTGAGTCTGGTGGGAGGGCCTCTGAGCAGTACTTC.

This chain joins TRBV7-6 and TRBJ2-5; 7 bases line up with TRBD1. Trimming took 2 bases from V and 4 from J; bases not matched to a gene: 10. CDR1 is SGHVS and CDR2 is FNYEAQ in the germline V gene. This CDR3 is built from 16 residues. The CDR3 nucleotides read TGTGCCAGCAGCTTATCCCTGAGGGGGCGCGGAGAGACCCAGTACTTC. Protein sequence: CASSLSLRGRGETQYF.

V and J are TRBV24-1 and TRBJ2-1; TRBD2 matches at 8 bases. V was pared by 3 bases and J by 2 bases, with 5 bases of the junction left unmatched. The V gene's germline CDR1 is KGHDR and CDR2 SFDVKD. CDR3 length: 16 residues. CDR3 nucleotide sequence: TGTGCCACCAGTGATCGAAGCGGGAGCCCCTACAATGAGCAGTTCTTC. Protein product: CATSDRSGSPYNEQFF.

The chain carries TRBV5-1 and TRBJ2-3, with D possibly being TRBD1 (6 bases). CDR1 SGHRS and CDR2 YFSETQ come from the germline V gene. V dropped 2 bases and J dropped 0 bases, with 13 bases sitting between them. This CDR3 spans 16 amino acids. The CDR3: CASSLQYRVSTDTQYF. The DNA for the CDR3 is TGCGCCAGCAGCTTACAGTACAGGGTCAGCACAGATACGCAGTATTTT.

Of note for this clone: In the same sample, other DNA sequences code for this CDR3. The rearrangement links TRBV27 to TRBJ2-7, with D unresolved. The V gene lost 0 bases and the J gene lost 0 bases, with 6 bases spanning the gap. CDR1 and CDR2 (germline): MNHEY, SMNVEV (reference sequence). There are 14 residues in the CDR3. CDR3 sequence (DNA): TGTGCCAGCAGTTTATCGTGGAGCTCCTACGAGCAGTACTTC. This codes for CASSLSWSSYEQYF.

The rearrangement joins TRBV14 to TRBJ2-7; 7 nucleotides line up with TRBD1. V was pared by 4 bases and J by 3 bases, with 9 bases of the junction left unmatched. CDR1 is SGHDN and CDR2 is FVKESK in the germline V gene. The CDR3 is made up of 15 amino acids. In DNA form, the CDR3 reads TGTGCCAGCAGCCTTCTACAGGGGAAAGGCTACGAGCAGTACTTC. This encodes CASSLLQGKGYEQYF.

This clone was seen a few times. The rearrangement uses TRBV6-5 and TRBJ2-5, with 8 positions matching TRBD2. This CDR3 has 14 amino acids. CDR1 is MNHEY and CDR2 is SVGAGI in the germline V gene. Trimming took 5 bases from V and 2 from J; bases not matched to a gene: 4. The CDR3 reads CASSLGTSQETQYF. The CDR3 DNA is TGTGCCAGCAGTCTCGGGACTAGTCAAGAGACCCAGTACTTC.

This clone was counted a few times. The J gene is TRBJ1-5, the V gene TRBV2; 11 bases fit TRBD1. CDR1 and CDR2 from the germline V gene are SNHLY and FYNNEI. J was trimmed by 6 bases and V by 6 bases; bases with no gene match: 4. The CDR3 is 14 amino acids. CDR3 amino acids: CASRQGQGGQPQHF. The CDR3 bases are TGTGCCAGCAGGCAGGGACAGGGGGGTCAGCCCCAGCATTTT.

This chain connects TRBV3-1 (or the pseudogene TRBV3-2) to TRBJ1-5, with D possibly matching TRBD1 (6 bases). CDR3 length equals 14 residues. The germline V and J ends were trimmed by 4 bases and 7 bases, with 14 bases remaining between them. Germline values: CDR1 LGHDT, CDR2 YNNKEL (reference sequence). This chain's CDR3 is CASSPSQGGQPQHF. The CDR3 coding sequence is TGTGCCAGCAGCCCTTCACAGGGTGGGCAGCCCCAGCATTTT.

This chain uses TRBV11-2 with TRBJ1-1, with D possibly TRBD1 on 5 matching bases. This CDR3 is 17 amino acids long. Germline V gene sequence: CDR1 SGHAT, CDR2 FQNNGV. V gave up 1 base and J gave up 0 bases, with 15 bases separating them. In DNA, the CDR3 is TGTGCCAGCAGCTTAGCCTCAGGGTTCGAGTTGAACACTGAAGCTTTCTTT. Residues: CASSLASGFELNTEAFF.

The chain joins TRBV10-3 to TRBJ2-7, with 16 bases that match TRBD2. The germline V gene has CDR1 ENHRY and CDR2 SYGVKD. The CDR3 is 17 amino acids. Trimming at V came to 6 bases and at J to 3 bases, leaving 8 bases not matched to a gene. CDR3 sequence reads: CAIRAGTSGRGNYEQYF. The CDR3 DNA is TGTGCCATCAGAGCCGGGACTAGCGGGAGGGGCAACTACGAGCAGTACTTC.

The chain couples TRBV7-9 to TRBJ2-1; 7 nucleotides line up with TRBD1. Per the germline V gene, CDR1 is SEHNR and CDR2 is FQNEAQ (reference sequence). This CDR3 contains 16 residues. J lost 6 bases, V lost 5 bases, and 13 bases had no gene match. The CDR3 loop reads CASSAPGTAFFNEQFF. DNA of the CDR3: TGTGCCAGCAGCGCCCCCGGGACAGCCTTTTTCAATGAGCAGTTCTTC.